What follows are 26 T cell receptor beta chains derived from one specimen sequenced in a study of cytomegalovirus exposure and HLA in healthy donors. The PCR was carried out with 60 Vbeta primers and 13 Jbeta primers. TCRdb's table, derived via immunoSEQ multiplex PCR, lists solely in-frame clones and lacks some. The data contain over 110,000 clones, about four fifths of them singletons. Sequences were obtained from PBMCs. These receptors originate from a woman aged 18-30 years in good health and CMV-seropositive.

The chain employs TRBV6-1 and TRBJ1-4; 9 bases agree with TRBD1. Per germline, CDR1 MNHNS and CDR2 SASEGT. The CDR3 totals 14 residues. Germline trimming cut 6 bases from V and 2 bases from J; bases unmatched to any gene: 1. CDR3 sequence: CASRQGATNEKLFF. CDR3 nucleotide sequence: TGTGCCAGCAGACAGGGGGCGACTAATGAAAAACTGTTTTTT.

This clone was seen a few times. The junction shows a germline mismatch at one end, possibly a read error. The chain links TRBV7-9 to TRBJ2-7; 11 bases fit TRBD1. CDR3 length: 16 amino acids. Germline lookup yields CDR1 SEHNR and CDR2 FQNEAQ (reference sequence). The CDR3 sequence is CSSSAPRDRGVYEQYF. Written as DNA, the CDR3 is TGTTCCAGCAGCGCGCCCCGGGACAGGGGGGTCTACGAGCAGTACTTC.

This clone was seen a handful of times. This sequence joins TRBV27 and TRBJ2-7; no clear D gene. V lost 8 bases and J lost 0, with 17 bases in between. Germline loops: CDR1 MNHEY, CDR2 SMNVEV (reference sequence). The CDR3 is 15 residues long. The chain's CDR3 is CASSSSWVDSYEQYF. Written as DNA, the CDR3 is TGTGCCAGCTCTTCTAGTTGGGTGGACTCCTACGAGCAGTACTTC.

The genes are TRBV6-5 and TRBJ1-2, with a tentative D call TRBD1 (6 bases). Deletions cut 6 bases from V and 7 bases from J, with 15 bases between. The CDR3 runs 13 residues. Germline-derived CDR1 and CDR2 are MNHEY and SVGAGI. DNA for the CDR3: TGTGCCAGCAGACAGGGATCGGCGGCTGGCTACACCTTC. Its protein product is CASRQGSAAGYTF.

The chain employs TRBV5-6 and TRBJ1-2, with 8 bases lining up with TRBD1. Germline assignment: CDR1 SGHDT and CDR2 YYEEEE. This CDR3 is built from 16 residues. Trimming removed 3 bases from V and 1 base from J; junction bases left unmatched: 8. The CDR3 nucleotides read TGTGCCAGCAGCTACCAGGACAGGGACCATAACTATGGCTACACCTTC. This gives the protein CASSYQDRDHNYGYTF. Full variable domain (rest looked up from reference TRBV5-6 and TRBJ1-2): DAGVTQSPTHLIKTRGQQVTLRCSPKSGHDTVSWYQQALGQGPQFIFQYYEEEERQRGNFPDRFSGHQFPNYSSELNVNALLLGDSALYLCASSYQDRDHNYGYTFGSGTRLTVV.

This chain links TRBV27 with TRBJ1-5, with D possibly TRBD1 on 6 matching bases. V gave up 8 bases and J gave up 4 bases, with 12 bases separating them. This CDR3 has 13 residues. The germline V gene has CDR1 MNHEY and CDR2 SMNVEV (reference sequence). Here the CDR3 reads CASRTGRNQPQHF. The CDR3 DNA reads TGTGCCAGCCGTACAGGGAGAAATCAGCCCCAGCATTTT.

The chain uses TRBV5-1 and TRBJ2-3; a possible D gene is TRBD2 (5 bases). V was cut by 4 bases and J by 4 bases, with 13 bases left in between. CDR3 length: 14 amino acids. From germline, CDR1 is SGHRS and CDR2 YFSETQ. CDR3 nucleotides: TGCGCCAGCAGCCTCACTAGTGAGGCAGATACGCAGTATTTT. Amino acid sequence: CASSLTSEADTQYF.

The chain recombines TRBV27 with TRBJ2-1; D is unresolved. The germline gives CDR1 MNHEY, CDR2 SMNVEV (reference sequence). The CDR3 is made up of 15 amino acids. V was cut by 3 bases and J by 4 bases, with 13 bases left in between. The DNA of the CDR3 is TGTGCCAGCAGTTTTGCCCCGCTAATATACAATGAGCAGTTCTTC. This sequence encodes CASSFAPLIYNEQFF.

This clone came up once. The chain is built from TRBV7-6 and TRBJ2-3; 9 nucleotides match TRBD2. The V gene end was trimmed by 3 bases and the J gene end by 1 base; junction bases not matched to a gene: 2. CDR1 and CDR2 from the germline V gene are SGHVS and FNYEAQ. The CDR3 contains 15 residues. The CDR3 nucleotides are TGTGCCAGCAGCTTTGAGCGGGGGGGCACAGATACGCAGTATTTT. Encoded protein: CASSFERGGTDTQYF.

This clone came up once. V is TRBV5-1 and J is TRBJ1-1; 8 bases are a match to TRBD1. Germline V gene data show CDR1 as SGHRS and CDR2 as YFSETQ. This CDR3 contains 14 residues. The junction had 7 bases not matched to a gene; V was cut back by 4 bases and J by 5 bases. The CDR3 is CASSPTGAGTEAFF. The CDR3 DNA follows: TGCGCCAGCAGCCCGACAGGGGCGGGTACTGAAGCTTTCTTT.

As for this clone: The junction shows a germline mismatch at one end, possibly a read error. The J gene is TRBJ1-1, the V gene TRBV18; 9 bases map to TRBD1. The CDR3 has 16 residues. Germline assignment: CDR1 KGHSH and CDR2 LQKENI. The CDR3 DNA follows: TGTGCCAGCTCACCACAGACAGGGGGGATGAACACTGAAGCTTTTTTT. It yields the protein CASSPQTGGMNTEAFF.

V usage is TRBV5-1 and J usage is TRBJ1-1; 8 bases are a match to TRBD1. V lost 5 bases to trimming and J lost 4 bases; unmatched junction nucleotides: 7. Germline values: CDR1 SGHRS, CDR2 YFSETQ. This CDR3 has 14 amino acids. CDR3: CASSLGQGGTEAFF. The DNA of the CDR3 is TGCGCCAGCAGTTTAGGACAGGGAGGCACTGAAGCTTTCTTT.

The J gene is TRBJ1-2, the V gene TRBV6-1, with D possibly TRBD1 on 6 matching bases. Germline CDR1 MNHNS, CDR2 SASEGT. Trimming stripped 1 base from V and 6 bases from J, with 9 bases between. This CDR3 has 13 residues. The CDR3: CASSEVYRDGYTF. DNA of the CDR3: TGTGCCAGCAGTGAAGTCTACAGGGATGGCTACACCTTC.

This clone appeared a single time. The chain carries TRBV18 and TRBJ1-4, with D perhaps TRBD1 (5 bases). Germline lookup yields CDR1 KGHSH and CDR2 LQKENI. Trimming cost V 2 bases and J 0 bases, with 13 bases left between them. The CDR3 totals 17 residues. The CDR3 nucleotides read TGTGCCAGCTCACCAGGGCGAGGAGGGGCAACTAATGAAAAACTGTTTTTT. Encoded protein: CASSPGRGGATNEKLFF.

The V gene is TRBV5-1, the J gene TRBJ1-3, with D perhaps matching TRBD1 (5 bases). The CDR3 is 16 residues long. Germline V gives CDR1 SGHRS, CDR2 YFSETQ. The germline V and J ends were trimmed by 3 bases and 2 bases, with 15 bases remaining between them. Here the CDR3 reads CASSWGGRGTGNTIYF. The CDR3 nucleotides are TGCGCCAGCAGCTGGGGGGGTCGCGGGACTGGAAACACCATATATTTT.

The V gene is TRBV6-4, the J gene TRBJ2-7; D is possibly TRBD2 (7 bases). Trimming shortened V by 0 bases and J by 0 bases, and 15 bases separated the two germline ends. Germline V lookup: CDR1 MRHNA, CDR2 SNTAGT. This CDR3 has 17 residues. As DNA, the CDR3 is TGTGCCAGCAGTGACTCGGGGGAGGGGGGCCGCTCCTACGAGCAGTACTTC. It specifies CASSDSGEGGRSYEQYF.

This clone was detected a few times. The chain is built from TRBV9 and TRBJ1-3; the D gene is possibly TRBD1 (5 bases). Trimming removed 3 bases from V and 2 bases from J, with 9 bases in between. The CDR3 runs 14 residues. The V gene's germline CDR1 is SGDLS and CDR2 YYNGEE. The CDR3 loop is CASSAGVTGNTIYF. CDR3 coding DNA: TGTGCCAGCAGCGCGGGGGTTACTGGAAACACCATATATTTT.

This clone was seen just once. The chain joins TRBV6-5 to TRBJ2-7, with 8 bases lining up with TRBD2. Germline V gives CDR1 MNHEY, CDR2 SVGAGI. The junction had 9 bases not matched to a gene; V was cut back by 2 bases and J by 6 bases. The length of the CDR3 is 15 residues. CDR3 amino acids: CASSYGGGGQGEQYF. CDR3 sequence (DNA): TGTGCCAGCAGTTACGGGGGCGGGGGGCAGGGCGAGCAGTACTTC.

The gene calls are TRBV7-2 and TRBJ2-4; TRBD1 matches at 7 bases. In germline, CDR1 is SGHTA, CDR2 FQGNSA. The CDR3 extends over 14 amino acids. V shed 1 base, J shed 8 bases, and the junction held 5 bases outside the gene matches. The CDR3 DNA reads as TGTGCCAGCAGCTTAGGCACAGGGGTCCACATTCAGTACTTC. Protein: CASSLGTGVHIQYF.

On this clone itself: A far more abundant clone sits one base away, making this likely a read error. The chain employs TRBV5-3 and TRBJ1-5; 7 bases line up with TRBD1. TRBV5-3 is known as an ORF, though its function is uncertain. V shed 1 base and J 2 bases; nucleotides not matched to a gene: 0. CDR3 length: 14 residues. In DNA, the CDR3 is TGTGCCAGAAGCTTGACAGGGGGCAATCAGCCCCAGCATTTT. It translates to CARSLTGGNQPQHF.

The CDR3 sequence is CASSPGTGLKGTEAFF. The CDR3 coding sequence is TGCGCCAGCAGCCCCGGGACAGGGTTAAAGGGCACTGAAGCTTTCTTT. The chain links TRBV5-1 to TRBJ1-1; the match to TRBD1 covers 9 bases. CDR1 and CDR2 from the germline V gene are SGHRS and YFSETQ. The CDR3 loop spans 16 amino acids. Trimming at V came to 4 bases and at J to 4 bases, leaving 11 bases not matched to a gene. Based on the CDR3 plus reference TRBV5-1 and TRBJ1-1, the full variable domain is KAGVTQTPRYLIKTRGQQVTLSCSPISGHRSVSWYQQTPGQGLQFLFEYFSETQRNKGNFPGRFSGRQFSNSRSEMNVSTLELGDSALYLCASSPGTGLKGTEAFFGQGTRLTVV.

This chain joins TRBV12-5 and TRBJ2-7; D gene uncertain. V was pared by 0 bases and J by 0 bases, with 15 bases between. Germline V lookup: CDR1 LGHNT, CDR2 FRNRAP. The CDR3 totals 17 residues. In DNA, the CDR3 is TGTGCTAGTGGTTTGGTACTTATGACTGCCACCTCCTACGAGCAGTACTTC. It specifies CASGLVLMTATSYEQYF.

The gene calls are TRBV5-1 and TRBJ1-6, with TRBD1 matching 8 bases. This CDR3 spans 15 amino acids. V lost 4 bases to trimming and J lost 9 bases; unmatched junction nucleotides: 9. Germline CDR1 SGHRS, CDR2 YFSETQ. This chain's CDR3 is CASSTGTGTRSPLHF. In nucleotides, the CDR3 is TGCGCCAGCAGCACTGGGACAGGCACCCGTTCACCCCTCCACTTT.

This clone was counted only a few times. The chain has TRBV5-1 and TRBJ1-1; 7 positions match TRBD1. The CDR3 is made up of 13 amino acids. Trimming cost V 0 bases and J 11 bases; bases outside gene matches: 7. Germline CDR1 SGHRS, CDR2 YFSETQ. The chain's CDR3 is CASSLGQGGWAFF. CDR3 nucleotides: TGCGCCAGCAGCTTGGGGCAGGGGGGTTGGGCTTTCTTT.

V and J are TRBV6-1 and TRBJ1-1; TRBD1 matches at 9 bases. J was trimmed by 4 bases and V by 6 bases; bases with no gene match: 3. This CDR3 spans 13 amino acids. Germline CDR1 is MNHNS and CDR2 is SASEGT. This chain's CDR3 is CASSTDRGTEAFF. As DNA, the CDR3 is TGTGCCAGCAGCACGGACAGGGGCACTGAAGCTTTCTTT.

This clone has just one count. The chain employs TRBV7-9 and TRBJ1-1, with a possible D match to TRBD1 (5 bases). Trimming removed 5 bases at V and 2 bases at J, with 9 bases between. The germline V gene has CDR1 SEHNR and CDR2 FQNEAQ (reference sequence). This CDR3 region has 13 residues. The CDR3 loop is CASSPGGNTEAFF. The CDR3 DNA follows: TGTGCCAGCAGCCCCGGGGGTAACACTGAAGCTTTCTTT.